One sample yielded the 8 T cell receptor beta chains listed below, sequenced in a study of memory CD4+ T cells and cytomegalovirus serostatus. Profiled with immunoSEQ multiplex PCR; TCRdb holds only in-frame clones, not every one. The table records about 58,000 clones, 82% of them present only once. Single viable CD3+CD4+CD8-CD45RO+ cells were sorted as the memory CD4+ T cells. The sample taken for sequencing was memory CD4+ T cells from blood. These receptors were obtained from an adult in good health and CMV-seronegative. Some clones in this sample may be carry-over from other donors' samples.

The chain joins TRBV10-3 to TRBJ2-3; D tentatively reads TRBD1 or TRBD2 (5 bases each). This CDR3 spans 13 amino acids. Germline CDR1 is ENHRY and CDR2 is SYGVKD. V shed 4 bases and J shed 4 bases, with 9 bases lying between them. In DNA, the CDR3 is TGTGCCATCAGTGTCCGGGGACCAGATACGCAGTATTTT. Its translation: CAISVRGPDTQYF.

V usage is TRBV27 and J usage is TRBJ2-7, with a possible D match to TRBD1 (5 bases). V was shortened by 2 bases and J by 0 bases, with 14 bases between the two germline ends. From germline, CDR1 is MNHEY and CDR2 SMNVEV (reference sequence). This CDR3 has 16 amino acids. The DNA for the CDR3 is TGTGCCAGCAGTTTAATTCCCAGGGAAAGCTCCTACGAGCAGTACTTC. It is translated as CASSLIPRESSYEQYF.

The chain carries TRBV5-1 and TRBJ1-3; D ambiguous. CDR3 length: 17 residues. Germline CDR1 and CDR2: SGHRS and YFSETQ. The V end lost 3 bases, the J end lost 0 bases, and 16 bases lay between the germline ends. CDR3 DNA: TGCGCCAGCAGCTCTCTCCCGCAGTTTCGCTCTGGAAACACCATATATTTT. It translates to CASSSLPQFRSGNTIYF.

The V and J genes are TRBV2 and TRBJ2-5, with TRBD2 matching over 8 bases. This CDR3 comprises 14 residues. From germline, CDR1 is SNHLY and CDR2 FYNNEI. Trimming took 8 bases from V and 4 from J; bases not matched to a gene: 9. The CDR3 spells CASQRERSRETQYF. CDR3 DNA: TGTGCCAGCCAGCGGGAGAGGTCGCGAGAGACCCAGTACTTC.

V gene TRBV6-5 combines with J gene TRBJ2-4; 10 bases map to TRBD1. Germline V gene lookup returns CDR1 MNHEY and CDR2 SVGAGI. Trimming cost V 0 bases and J 6 bases; bases outside gene matches: 2. The CDR3 is 15 residues long. CDR3: CASSYSDRGRNIQYF. For the CDR3, the DNA is TGTGCCAGCAGTTACTCTGACAGGGGGCGAAACATTCAGTACTTC.

The chain uses TRBV5-1 and TRBJ2-4; D remains ambiguous. The germline V gene has CDR1 SGHRS and CDR2 YFSETQ. The CDR3 has 15 amino acids. V dropped 3 bases and J dropped 6 bases, with 16 bases sitting between them. The CDR3 nucleotides read TGCGCCAGCAGCTCGACGTCCCAAGTCCGAAACATTCAGTACTTC. Amino acid sequence: CASSSTSQVRNIQYF.

The V call is TRBV28, the J call TRBJ1-5; D is possibly TRBD1 (5 bases). Between the trimmed V and J ends, which lost 3 bases and 9 bases, there was a span of 12 bases. In germline, CDR1 is MDHEN, CDR2 SYDVKM. This CDR3 region has 13 residues. CDR3 residues: CASSFQEGRPQHF. The CDR3 DNA reads as TGTGCCAGCAGTTTCCAGGAGGGGAGGCCCCAGCATTTT.

The table lists this clone with a few counts. The rearrangement joins TRBV2 to TRBJ2-7; 9 positions match TRBD1. Germline CDR1 reads SNHLY; CDR2 reads FYNNEI. Trimming took 9 bases from V and 7 from J; bases not matched to a gene: 10. The CDR3 contains 13 residues. The CDR3 reads CASLNRGLGEQYF. The CDR3 region has the DNA TGTGCCAGTTTAAACAGGGGGCTGGGGGAGCAGTACTTC.